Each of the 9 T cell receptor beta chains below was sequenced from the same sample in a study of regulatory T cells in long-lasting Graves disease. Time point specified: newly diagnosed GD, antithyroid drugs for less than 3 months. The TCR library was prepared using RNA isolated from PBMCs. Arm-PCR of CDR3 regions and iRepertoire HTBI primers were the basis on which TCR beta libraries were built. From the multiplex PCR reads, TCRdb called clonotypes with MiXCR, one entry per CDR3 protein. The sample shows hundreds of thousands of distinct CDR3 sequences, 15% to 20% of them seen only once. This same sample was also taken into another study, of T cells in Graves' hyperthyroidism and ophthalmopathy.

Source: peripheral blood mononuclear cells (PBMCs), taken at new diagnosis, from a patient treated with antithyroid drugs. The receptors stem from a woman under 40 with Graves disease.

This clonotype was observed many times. CDR3 in amino acids: CSANSINQETQYF. The CDR3 bases are TGCAGTGCCAACAGCATTAACCAAGAGACCCAGTACTTC. J is TRBJ2-5 and V is TRBV20-1; D gene ambiguous. V was clipped by 6 bases and J by 0 bases, with 11 bases between them. Germline V CDR1 and CDR2: DFQATT, SNEGSKA (reference sequence). CDR3 length equals 13 residues.

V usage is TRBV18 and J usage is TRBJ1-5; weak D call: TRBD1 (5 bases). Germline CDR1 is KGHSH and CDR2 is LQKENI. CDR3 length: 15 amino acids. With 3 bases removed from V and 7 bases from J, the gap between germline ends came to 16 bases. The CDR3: CASSPSGTSQQPQHF. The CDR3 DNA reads TGTGCCAGCTCACCTTCCGGGACCTCTCAACAGCCCCAGCATTTT.

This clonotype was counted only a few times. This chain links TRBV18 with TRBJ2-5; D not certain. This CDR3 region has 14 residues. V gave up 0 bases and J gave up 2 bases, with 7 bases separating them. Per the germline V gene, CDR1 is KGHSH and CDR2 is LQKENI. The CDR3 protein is CASSPPRIQETQYF. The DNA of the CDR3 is TGTGCCAGCTCACCACCGAGGATTCAAGAGACCCAGTACTTC.

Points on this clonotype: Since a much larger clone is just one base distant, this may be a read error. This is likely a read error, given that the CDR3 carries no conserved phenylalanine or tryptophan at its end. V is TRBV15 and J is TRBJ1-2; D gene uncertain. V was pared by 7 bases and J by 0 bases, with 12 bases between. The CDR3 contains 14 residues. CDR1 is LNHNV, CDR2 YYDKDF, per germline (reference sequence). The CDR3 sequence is CATTAVRANYGYTL. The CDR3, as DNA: TGTGCCACCACGGCAGTCCGCGCTAACTATGGCTACACCTTA.

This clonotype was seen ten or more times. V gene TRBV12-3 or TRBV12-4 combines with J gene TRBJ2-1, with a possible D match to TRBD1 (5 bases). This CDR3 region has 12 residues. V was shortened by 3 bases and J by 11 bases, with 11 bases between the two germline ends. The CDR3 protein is CASSFDSSKQFF. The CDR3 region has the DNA TGTGCCAGCAGTTTCGACAGTTCGAAGCAGTTCTTC.

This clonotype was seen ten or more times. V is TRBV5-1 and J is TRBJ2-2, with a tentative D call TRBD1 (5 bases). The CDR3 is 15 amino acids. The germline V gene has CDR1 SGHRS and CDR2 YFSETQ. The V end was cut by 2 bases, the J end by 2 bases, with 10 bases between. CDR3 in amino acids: CASSFWGPNTGELFF. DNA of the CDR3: TGCGCCAGCAGCTTTTGGGGCCCTAACACCGGGGAGCTGTTTTTT. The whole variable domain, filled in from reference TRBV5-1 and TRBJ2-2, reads KAGVTQTPRYLIKTRGQQVTLSCSPISGHRSVSWYQQTPGQGLQFLFEYFSETQRNKGNFPGRFSGRQFSNSRSEMNVSTLELGDSALYLCASSFWGPNTGELFFGEGSRLTVL.

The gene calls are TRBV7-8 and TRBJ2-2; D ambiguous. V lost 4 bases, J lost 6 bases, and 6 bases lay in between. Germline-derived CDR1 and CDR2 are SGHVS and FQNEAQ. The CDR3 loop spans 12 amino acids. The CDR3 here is CASSYVAGELFF. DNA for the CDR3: TGTGCCAGCAGCTATGTGGCCGGGGAGCTGTTTTTT.

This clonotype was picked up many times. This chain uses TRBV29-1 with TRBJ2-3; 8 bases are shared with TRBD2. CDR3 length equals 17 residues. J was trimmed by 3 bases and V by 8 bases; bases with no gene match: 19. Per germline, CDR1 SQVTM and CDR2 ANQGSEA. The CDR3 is CSFQSGRVEHGTDTQYF. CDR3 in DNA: TGCAGCTTTCAGAGCGGGAGAGTGGAACACGGAACAGATACGCAGTATTTT.

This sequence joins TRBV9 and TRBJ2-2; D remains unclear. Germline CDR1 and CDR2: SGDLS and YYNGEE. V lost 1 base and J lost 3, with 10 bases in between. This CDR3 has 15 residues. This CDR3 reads CASSVRPVDTGELFF. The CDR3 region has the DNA TGTGCCAGCAGCGTACGCCCTGTTGACACCGGGGAGCTGTTTTTT. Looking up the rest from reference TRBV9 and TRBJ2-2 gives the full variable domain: DSGVTQTPKHLITATGQRVTLRCSPRSGDLSVYWYQQSLDQGLQFLIQYYNGEERAKGNILERFSAQQFPDLHSELNLSSLELGDSALYFCASSVRPVDTGELFFGEGSRLTVL.